This record concerns one T cell receptor beta chain sequence. Its antigen is unidentified. The authors split each subset's genomic DNA evenly across several immunoSEQ plates. The unsorted PBMC replicate PCRs were performed with approximately 330 ng DNA, around 32,000 T cell genomes. The assay was immunoSEQ multiplex PCR, and TCRdb's table has in-frame clones only and misses some. The table has around 510,000 clones, roughly four fifths seen once. Germline V CDR1 and CDR2: MNHEY, SVGAGI. The CDR3 is 15 residues long. The J segment lost 4 bases and the V segment lost 4 bases, leaving 5 bases of the junction unmatched. This sample was included in a study of shared clonotypes between healthy human individuals. General study results and limits: It was expected that sequencing depth would affect clonotype sharing among donors.

V and J are TRBV6-5 and TRBJ2-7; 12 positions agree with TRBD1. The TCR originated in a woman aged 40 to 55 in good health. Some clones in this sample may be carry-over from other donors' samples. The material sequenced was PBMCs. In DNA, the CDR3 is TGTGCCAGCAGTTCCCCGGGACAGGGGGCTTACGAGCAGTACTTC. This codes for CASSSPGQGAYEQYF.